These T cell receptor beta chains were read from a single sample in a study of response to subunit inactivated influenza vaccine. TCRdb analysed the RT-PCR reads with MiXCR anew, one entry per CDR3 protein. The sample contains about 500,000 distinct CDR3 sequences, more than 15% of which appear only once. Material: CD4+ T cells sorted from PBMCs, obtained less than 30 months after vaccination. All receptors derive from a man between 50 and 75 years old who received an inactivated influenza vaccine. Each CDR3 is given with its conserved first and last residue. The D gene is left open where the match is weak. Rows give clone size only sometimes, using once, few, many, or a class for an expanded clone.

14	NA	NA	TRBV6-2/TRBV6-3	TRBJ2-7	CASSYGRISYEQYF	TGTGCCAGCAGTTACGGGCGAATCTCCTACGAGCAGTACTTC
13	few	NA	TRBV10-3	TRBJ2-6	CAIMGSGANVLTF	TGTGCCATCATGGGCTCTGGGGCCAACGTCCTGACTTTC
15	many	TRBD2	TRBV20-1	TRBJ2-7	CSASDGGGVSYEQYF	TGCAGTGCCTCAGACGGCGGGGGAGTGTCCTACGAGCAGTACTTC
14	few	TRBD1	TRBV12-3/TRBV12-4	TRBJ2-7	CASRGQLSSYEQYF	TGTGCCAGCAGGGGACAGCTCTCCTCCTACGAGCAGTACTTC
16	few	NA	TRBV4-1	TRBJ1-2	CASSQPPWGFHYGYTF	TGCGCCAGCAGCCAACCCCCCTGGGGGTTTCACTATGGCTACACCTTC
18	NA	TRBD2	TRBV30	TRBJ2-1	CAWKRASGRYKSYNEQFF	TGTGCCTGGAAACGGGCTAGCGGGAGATACAAATCCTACAATGAGCAGTTCTTC
13	few	NA	TRBV5-4	TRBJ2-2	CASSPGGRGELFF	TGTGCCAGCAGCCCCGGTGGGCGCGGGGAGCTGTTTTTT
15	few	TRBD2	TRBV7-2	TRBJ2-5	CASSSLGTIRETQYF	TGTGCCAGCAGCTCCTTGGGGACTATCAGGGAGACCCAGTACTTC
15	few	TRBD2	TRBV12-3/TRBV12-4	TRBJ2-5	CASSRGGGGQETQYF	TGTGCCAGCAGTCGCGGCGGGGGGGGCCAAGAGACCCAGTACTTC
13	many	NA	TRBV10-3	TRBJ2-5	CAIKGLDKETQYF	TGTGCCATCAAGGGGTTGGACAAGGAGACCCAGTACTTC
14	few	TRBD2	TRBV6-1	TRBJ2-7	CASRASGRSYEQYF	TGTGCCAGCAGAGCTAGCGGGCGATCCTACGAGCAGTACTTC
15	NA	TRBD1	TRBV6-1	TRBJ2-3	CASRRTGPSTDTQYF	TGTGCCAGCAGGAGGACAGGTCCTAGCACAGATACGCAGTATTTT
12	NA	NA	TRBV24-1	TRBJ2-1	CVTSDDRREQFF	TGTGTCACCAGTGATGACAGGCGTGAGCAGTTCTTC
17	few	TRBD2	TRBV10-3	TRBJ2-4	CAISETSGGAAKNIQYF	TGTGCCATCAGTGAGACCAGCGGGGGGGCAGCCAAAAACATTCAGTACTTC
16	few	TRBD1	TRBV7-9	TRBJ2-2	CASKPTDRANTGELFF	TGTGCCAGCAAGCCTACGGACAGGGCGAACACCGGGGAGCTGTTTTTT
15	NA	TRBD1	TRBV2	TRBJ1-4	CASSLPGQGLQKLFF	TGTGCCAGCAGCCTTCCGGGACAGGGCCTTCAAAAACTGTTTTTT
14	NA	NA	TRBV4-3	TRBJ1-1	CASSQARLNTAAFF	TGCGCCAGCAGCCAAGCCAGATTGAACACTGCAGCTTTCTTT
13	NA	NA	TRBV12-3/TRBV12-4	TRBJ2-5	CARSGGLQETQYF	TGTGCCAGAAGTGGGGGCCTCCAAGAGACCCAGTACTTC
15	few	NA	TRBV6-1	TRBJ1-3	CASSGGGAPGNTIYF	TGTGCCAGCAGTGGGGGCGGGGCCCCGGGCAACACCATATATTTT
17	few	TRBD2	TRBV11-1	TRBJ2-1	CASSLVLAGISYNEQFF	TGTGCCAGCAGCTTAGTACTAGCGGGAATATCCTACAATGAGCAGTTCTTC
14	few	NA	TRBV29-1	TRBJ2-1	CSVEEDGSNYEQFF	TGCAGCGTTGAAGAAGACGGGAGCAACTATGAGCAGTTCTTC
17	NA	TRBD1	TRBV3-1	TRBJ1-1	CASSQGELTGGQPEAFF	TGTGCCAGCAGCCAAGGAGAGTTGACAGGGGGCCAGCCAGAAGCTTTCTTT
16	few	NA	TRBV6-5	TRBJ2-3	CASSDSETDYTDTQYF	TGTGCCAGCAGTGACTCGGAGACAGATTACACAGATACGCAGTATTTT
14	few	TRBD1	TRBV7-9	TRBJ1-1	CASSLRTGSTEAFF	TGTGCCAGCAGCTTAAGGACAGGGAGTACTGAAGCTTTCTTT
14	NA	TRBD1	TRBV12-3/TRBV12-4	TRBJ1-6	CASSFRQGYSPLHF	TGTGCCAGCAGTTTTAGACAGGGGTATTCACCCCTCCACTTT
18	NA	NA	TRBV20-1	TRBJ2-5	CSADARRRASFSQETQYF	TGCAGTGCCGATGCGCGAAGGAGGGCCAGCTTTTCCCAAGAGACCCAGTACTTC
19	many	TRBD1	TRBV11-1	TRBJ2-1	CASSGLGQGFALFGPKQFF	TGTGCCAGCAGCGGGTTAGGACAGGGTTTTGCTTTATTCGGCCCCAAGCAGTTCTTC
14	few	TRBD1	TRBV7-2	TRBJ2-7	CASSWGQRSYEQYF	TGTGCCAGCAGCTGGGGACAGAGGTCCTACGAGCAGTACTTC
13	NA	NA	TRBV7-3	TRBJ2-3	CASSARGRDTQYF	TGTGCCAGCAGCGCAAGAGGGCGGGATACGCAGTATTTT
15	NA	NA	TRBV21-1	TRBJ2-4	CASSCGDLAKNIQYF	TGTGCCAGCAGCTGTGGGGATTTAGCCAAAAACATTCAGTACTTC
13	NA	TRBD1	TRBV6-2/TRBV6-3	TRBJ1-1	CASSRTGYTEAFF	TGTGCCAGCAGCCGGACAGGGTACACTGAAGCTTTCTTT
14	few	NA	TRBV7-9	TRBJ2-5	CASSLAVYGETQYF	TGTGCCAGCAGCTTAGCGGTGTATGGAGAGACCCAGTACTTC
13	NA	NA	TRBV10-3	TRBJ2-3	CAIRISGTDTQYF	TGTGCCATCAGGATTAGCGGCACAGATACGCAGTATTTT
15	NA	TRBD1	TRBV20-1	TRBJ2-5	CSARTPGQGRETQYF	TGCAGTGCTAGAACGCCGGGACAGGGGCGAGAGACCCAGTACTTC
12	few	TRBD1	TRBV7-2	TRBJ2-5	CASSPRQGPQYF	TGTGCCAGCAGCCCCCGACAGGGTCCCCAGTACTTC
14	many	NA	TRBV5-6	TRBJ2-3	CASSTRGGTDTQYF	TGTGCCAGCAGCACCCGCGGCGGCACAGATACGCAGTATTTT
16	few	NA	TRBV12-3/TRBV12-4	TRBJ1-5	CASSFGRGRQLQPQHF	TGTGCCAGCAGTTTCGGGCGGGGACGGCAACTTCAGCCCCAGCATTTT
18	few	TRBD2	TRBV4-3	TRBJ2-3	CASSQDGIAGGVTDTQYF	TGCGCCAGCAGCCAAGATGGGATAGCGGGAGGGGTCACAGATACGCAGTATTTT
14	NA	TRBD1	TRBV7-9	TRBJ1-2	CASSAPTGINGYTF	TGTGCCAGCAGCGCACCGACAGGGATCAATGGCTACACCTTC
14	NA	NA	TRBV4-3	TRBJ2-2	CASSQDRLSGELFF	TGCGCCAGCAGCCAAGATCGGTTGTCCGGGGAGCTGTTTTTT
15	NA	NA	TRBV3-1	TRBJ2-3	CASSRTGDFTDTQYF	TGTGCCAGCAGCCGTACAGGGGACTTCACAGATACGCAGTATTTT
15	NA	TRBD2	TRBV7-2	TRBJ2-1	CASSLGGSSHNEQFF	TGTGCCAGCAGCTTAGGCGGGAGTTCCCACAATGAGCAGTTCTTC
15	NA	TRBD2	TRBV7-8	TRBJ2-5	CASSSRTSGSETQYF	TGTGCCAGCAGCAGCCGGACTAGCGGGAGTGAGACCCAGTACTTC
13	few	TRBD1	TRBV2	TRBJ1-6	CASSGQGNSPLHF	TGTGCCAGCAGTGGACAGGGGAATTCACCCCTCCACTTT
14	many	TRBD2	TRBV20-1	TRBJ2-2	CSVLGTSGTGELFF	TGCAGTGTGCTTGGGACTAGCGGGACCGGGGAGCTGTTTTTT
15	NA	NA	TRBV9	TRBJ2-3	CASSVRGGPTDTQYF	TGTGCCAGCAGTGTTCGCGGGGGCCCCACAGATACGCAGTATTTT
15	few	NA	TRBV2	TRBJ2-2	CASSEVTSNTGELFF	TGTGCCAGCAGTGAAGTGACTTCCAACACCGGGGAGCTGTTTTTT
16	few	TRBD2	TRBV19	TRBJ2-3	CASRSILAGLTDTQYF	TGTGCCAGTAGGAGCATCCTAGCGGGGTTAACAGATACGCAGTATTTT
15	few	NA	TRBV28	TRBJ2-1	CASSLGAQSYNEQFF	TGTGCCAGCAGTTTAGGGGCGCAGTCCTACAATGAGCAGTTCTTC
13	NA	NA	TRBV2	TRBJ2-2	CASSGDNTGELFF	TGTGCCAGCAGTGGGGACAACACCGGGGAGCTGTTTTTT
15	NA	NA	TRBV25-1	TRBJ2-3	CASSTGVASTDTQYF	TGTGCCAGCAGTACGGGGGTAGCGTCCACAGATACGCAGTATTTT
16	NA	TRBD1	TRBV12-3/TRBV12-4	TRBJ2-1	CASSLYGTGALDEQFF	TGTGCCAGCAGTTTATATGGGACAGGGGCGCTGGATGAGCAGTTCTTC
14	once	NA	TRBV18	TRBJ1-6	CASSTTGVNSPLHF	TGTGCCAGCTCAACAACAGGAGTTAATTCACCCCTCCACTTT
13	many	NA	TRBV12-3/TRBV12-4	TRBJ2-2	CASSPGNTGELFF	TGTGCCAGCAGTCCCGGGAACACCGGGGAGCTGTTTTTT
13	NA	TRBD2	TRBV2	TRBJ2-1	CASRGVLAGQQFF	TGTGCCAGCAGGGGGGTTCTAGCGGGACAGCAGTTCTTC
13	few	TRBD1	TRBV5-1	TRBJ2-5	CASSVTGMETQYF	TGCGCCAGCAGCGTGACAGGGATGGAGACCCAGTACTTC
15	few	TRBD2	TRBV18	TRBJ2-2	CASEGLAGNTGELFF	TGTGCCAGCGAGGGACTAGCGGGGAACACCGGGGAGCTGTTTTTT
14	NA	TRBD1	TRBV4-2	TRBJ1-5	CASSQGTGDQPQHF	TGTGCCAGCAGCCAAGGGACAGGGGATCAGCCCCAGCATTTT
12	few	NA	TRBV7-9	TRBJ1-2	CASSLSEVGYTF	TGTGCCAGCAGCCTCTCTGAGGTCGGCTACACCTTC